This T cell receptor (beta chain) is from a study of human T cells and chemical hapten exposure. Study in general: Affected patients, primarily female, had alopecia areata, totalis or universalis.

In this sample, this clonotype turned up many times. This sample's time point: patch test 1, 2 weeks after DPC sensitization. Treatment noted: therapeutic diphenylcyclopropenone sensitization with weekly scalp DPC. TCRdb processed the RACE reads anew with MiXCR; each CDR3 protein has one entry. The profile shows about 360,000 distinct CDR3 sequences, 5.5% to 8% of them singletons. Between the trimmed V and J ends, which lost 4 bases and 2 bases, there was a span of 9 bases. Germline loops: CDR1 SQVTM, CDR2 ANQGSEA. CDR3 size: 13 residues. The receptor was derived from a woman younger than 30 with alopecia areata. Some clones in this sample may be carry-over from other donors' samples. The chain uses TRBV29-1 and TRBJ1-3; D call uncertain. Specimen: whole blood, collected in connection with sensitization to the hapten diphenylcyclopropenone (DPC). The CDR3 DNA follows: TGCAGCGTTGGAGAGGCAGCTGGAAACACCATATATTTT. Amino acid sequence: CSVGEAAGNTIYF.